This TCR beta chain was observed in a study of shared clonotypes between healthy human individuals. Measured with immunoSEQ multiplex PCR; TCRdb has only the in-frame clones, and not every one. The repertoire holds 550,000 to 700,000 clones, with 55% to 85% as singletons. Only one count was recorded for this clone. The CDR3 is 13 residues long. Trimming stripped 4 bases from V and 3 bases from J, with 9 bases between. Germline values: CDR1 MNHEY, CDR2 SVGAGI. The TCR comes from a woman aged 25 to 39 in good health. Sequencing was carried out using memory CD4+ T cells sorted from blood. This sample's subset: CD45RA-negative fraction. The J gene is TRBJ1-1, the V gene TRBV6-5; no clear D. CDR3 nucleotides: TGTGCCAGCAGTTTTTCGGTGTACACTGAAGCTTTCTTT. Translating it yields CASSFSVYTEAFF.